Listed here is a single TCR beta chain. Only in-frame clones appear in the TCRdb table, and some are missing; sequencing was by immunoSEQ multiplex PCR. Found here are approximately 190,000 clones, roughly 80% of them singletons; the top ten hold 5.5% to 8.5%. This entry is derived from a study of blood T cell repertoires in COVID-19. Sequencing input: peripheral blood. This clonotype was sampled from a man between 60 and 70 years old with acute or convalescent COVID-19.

In DNA, the CDR3 is TGTGCCAGCAGCTTAACCCCGATGCAGATTGAAGCTTTCTTT. As protein: CASSLTPMQIEAFF. The rearrangement uses TRBV5-4 and TRBJ1-1; no clear D gene. Germline values: CDR1 SGHNT, CDR2 YYREEE (reference sequence). V was cut by 2 bases and J by 7 bases, with 15 bases left in between. The CDR3 is made up of 14 amino acids.